The rows below give T cell receptor beta chains drawn from one sample of a study of control samples from healthy donors and cancer patients. Some clones are missing from TCRdb's copy, which holds only in-frame ones; the method was immunoSEQ multiplex PCR. This table holds about 270,000 clones, roughly 82% found once. The sequenced sample was PBMCs. These receptors all stem from a woman in her sixties or seventies with lung cancer. CDR3s include the opening cysteine and the closing phenylalanine or tryptophan. A D gene is named only where the DNA matches it firmly. Some rows have no size entry. The others give once, few or many, or a class for an expanded clone.

size: .
J: TRBJ1-5
V: TRBV6-4
D: .
CDR3: CASSWTVNQPQHF
DNA: TGTGCCAGCAGTTGGACGGTGAATCAGCCCCAGCATTTT

size: .
J: TRBJ1-3
V: TRBV5-6
D: .
CDR3: CASSSLDFSGNTIYF
DNA: TGTGCCAGCAGCTCCCTGGACTTCTCTGGAAACACCATATATTTT

size: .
J: TRBJ2-5
V: TRBV29-1
D: .
CDR3: CSVVEVTETQYF
DNA: TGCAGCGTTGTTGAGGTTACGGAGACCCAGTACTTC

size: .
J: TRBJ1-2
V: TRBV19
D: TRBD1
CDR3: CASSIATGPYGYTF
DNA: TGTGCCAGTAGTATTGCGACAGGGCCCTATGGCTACACCTTC

size: .
J: TRBJ1-1
V: TRBV19
D: .
CDR3: CASSIFPMNTEAFF
DNA: TGTGCCAGTAGTATTTTCCCCATGAACACTGAAGCTTTCTTT

size: .
J: TRBJ2-3
V: TRBV7-2
D: .
CDR3: CASSLQPLGPDTQYF
DNA: TGTGCCAGCAGCTTACAACCCCTAGGACCAGATACGCAGTATTTT

size: .
J: TRBJ1-3
V: TRBV2
D: .
CDR3: CASGVQGGGNTIYF
DNA: TGTGCCAGCGGTGTACAGGGAGGTGGAAACACCATATATTTT

size: .
J: TRBJ1-2
V: TRBV3-1/TRBV3-2
D: .
CDR3: CASSVQSGSGYTF
DNA: TGTGCCAGCAGTGTACAATCGGGGAGTGGCTACACCTTC

size: once
J: TRBJ1-1
V: TRBV10-3
D: TRBD1
CDR3: CAIRKDREDTEAFF
DNA: TGTGCCATCAGGAAGGACAGGGAGGACACTGAAGCTTTCTTT

size: .
J: TRBJ2-5
V: TRBV7-9
D: .
CDR3: CASSPPTGDTGVETQYF
DNA: TGTGCCAGCAGCCCCCCCACCGGGGACACGGGGGTAGAGACCCAGTACTTC

size: .
J: TRBJ2-1
V: TRBV29-1
D: TRBD1
CDR3: CSVDPKWTGEQFF
DNA: TGCAGCGTTGACCCAAAATGGACAGGTGAGCAGTTCTTC

size: .
J: TRBJ2-2
V: TRBV27
D: TRBD2
CDR3: CASSGGRKHTGELFF
DNA: TGTGCCAGCAGTGGCGGGAGGAAACACACCGGGGAGCTGTTTTTT

size: .
J: TRBJ2-3
V: TRBV10-3
D: TRBD2
CDR3: CAISSGGAADTQYF
DNA: TGTGCCATCAGTAGCGGGGGGGCTGCAGATACGCAGTATTTT

size: once
J: TRBJ2-7
V: TRBV11-1
D: .
CDR3: CASSLASEQYF
DNA: TGTGCCAGCAGCCTCGCCTCGGAGCAGTACTTC

size: .
J: TRBJ2-7
V: TRBV9
D: TRBD1
CDR3: CASSSYPGGIYEQYF
DNA: TGTGCCAGCAGCTCGTACCCAGGGGGCATTTACGAGCAGTACTTC

size: .
J: TRBJ1-5
V: TRBV28
D: .
CDR3: CASSLESPQHF
DNA: TGTGCCAGCAGTTTAGAGTCGCCCCAGCATTTT

size: .
J: TRBJ2-5
V: TRBV20-1
D: .
CDR3: CSARAPSGQYF
DNA: TGCAGTGCTAGGGCCCCCTCGGGCCAGTACTTC

size: .
J: TRBJ2-2
V: TRBV6-5
D: .
CDR3: CASRGLQSTGELFF
DNA: TGTGCCAGCAGGGGACTCCAGTCCACCGGGGAGCTGTTTTTT

size: .
J: TRBJ2-2
V: TRBV30
D: .
CDR3: CAWSAIIPTGELFF
DNA: TGTGCCTGGAGTGCCATAATTCCAACCGGGGAGCTGTTTTTT

size: .
J: TRBJ2-5
V: TRBV7-7
D: .
CDR3: CASSPREGYQETQYF
DNA: TGTGCTAGCAGCCCCAGGGAAGGGTACCAAGAGACCCAGTACTTC

size: .
J: TRBJ2-2
V: TRBV5-5
D: TRBD2
CDR3: CASSGLAGDRNTGELFF
DNA: TGTGCCAGCTCGGGACTAGCGGGAGATCGGAACACCGGGGAGCTGTTTTTT

size: .
J: TRBJ1-2
V: TRBV19
D: .
CDR3: CASTGMARFGYTF
DNA: TGTGCCAGTACCGGGATGGCCAGGTTTGGCTACACCTTC

size: .
J: TRBJ1-6
V: TRBV5-5
D: .
CDR3: CASSPRSGILDSPLHF
DNA: TGTGCCAGCAGCCCGCGCTCCGGGATTTTAGATTCACCCCTCCACTTT

size: .
J: TRBJ1-4
V: TRBV3-1/TRBV3-2
D: .
CDR3: CASSFRGEKLFF
DNA: TGTGCCAGCAGCTTCCGGGGCGAAAAACTGTTTTTT

size: .
J: TRBJ1-5
V: TRBV9
D: TRBD1
CDR3: CASSAGQGDQPQHF
DNA: TGTGCCAGCAGCGCGGGACAGGGCGATCAGCCCCAGCATTTT

size: few
J: TRBJ2-5
V: TRBV20-1
D: .
CDR3: CSASKGGTQYF
DNA: TGCAGTGCCTCCAAAGGTGGGACCCAGTACTTC

size: .
J: TRBJ2-3
V: TRBV6-5
D: .
CDR3: CASSYQSPTPDTQYF
DNA: TGTGCCAGCAGTTACCAGTCCCCCACCCCAGATACGCAGTATTTT

size: .
J: TRBJ2-2
V: TRBV12-3/TRBV12-4
D: .
CDR3: CASSAPVGELFF
DNA: TGTGCCAGCAGTGCTCCCGTGGGGGAGCTGTTTTTT

size: .
J: TRBJ2-3
V: TRBV5-1
D: .
CDR3: CASSLSGTDTQYF
DNA: TGCGCCAGCAGCTTATCGGGTACAGATACGCAGTATTTT

size: .
J: TRBJ1-3
V: TRBV4-1
D: .
CDR3: CASSQEWGAGNTIYF
DNA: TGCGCCAGCAGCCAAGAATGGGGGGCTGGAAACACCATATATTTT

size: .
J: TRBJ2-5
V: TRBV29-1
D: TRBD2
CDR3: CSAWTSGGETQYF
DNA: TGCAGCGCATGGACTAGCGGGGGAGAGACCCAGTACTTC

size: once
J: TRBJ2-1
V: TRBV14
D: .
CDR3: CASSQDWPEQFF
DNA: TGTGCCAGCAGCCAAGATTGGCCGGAGCAGTTCTTC

size: .
J: TRBJ2-1
V: TRBV28
D: .
CDR3: CASVNGRSSYNEQFF
DNA: TGTGCCAGCGTTAACGGGAGAAGCTCCTACAATGAGCAGTTCTTC

size: .
J: TRBJ2-5
V: TRBV7-9
D: .
CDR3: CASSPFLQRKETQYF
DNA: TGTGCCAGCAGCCCCTTTTTGCAGAGAAAAGAGACCCAGTACTTC

size: .
J: TRBJ1-1
V: TRBV5-6
D: .
CDR3: CASSARGHTNTEAFF
DNA: TGTGCCAGCAGCGCCCGGGGGCATACGAACACTGAAGCTTTCTTT

size: once
J: TRBJ2-1
V: TRBV5-1
D: .
CDR3: CASSLAGPFNEQFF
DNA: TGCGCCAGCAGCTTGGCCGGGCCGTTCAATGAGCAGTTCTTC

size: .
J: TRBJ1-2
V: TRBV6-5
D: .
CDR3: CVTRRGSYGYTF
DNA: TGTGTCACTCGTAGGGGGTCCTATGGCTACACCTTC

size: many
J: TRBJ1-1
V: TRBV11-3
D: .
CDR3: CASSPGPNTEAFF
DNA: TGTGCCAGCAGCCCGGGACCCAACACTGAAGCTTTCTTT

size: .
J: TRBJ1-1
V: TRBV6-1
D: .
CDR3: CASSEDFRVRKAFF
DNA: TGTGCCAGCAGTGAAGATTTCAGGGTTCGAAAGGCTTTCTTT

size: .
J: TRBJ1-1
V: TRBV7-3
D: TRBD1
CDR3: CASSLSGGTEAFF
DNA: TGTGCCAGCAGCCTCTCAGGGGGCACTGAAGCTTTCTTT

size: .
J: TRBJ1-1
V: TRBV28
D: .
CDR3: CASAIGAGRGTEAFF
DNA: TGTGCCAGTGCCATCGGGGCCGGGCGGGGAACTGAAGCTTTCTTT

size: .
J: TRBJ2-4
V: TRBV28
D: TRBD2
CDR3: CASGAGDVAKNIQYF
DNA: TGTGCCAGCGGAGCGGGAGACGTGGCCAAAAACATTCAGTACTTC

size: .
J: TRBJ2-7
V: TRBV4-2
D: .
CDR3: CASSQPGAVVGSYEQYF
DNA: TGTGCCAGCAGCCAGCCTGGGGCAGTGGTTGGCTCCTACGAGCAGTACTTC

size: .
J: TRBJ1-2
V: TRBV28
D: .
CDR3: CASSLAGFGYTF
DNA: TGTGCCAGCAGTTTAGCAGGGTTTGGCTACACCTTC

size: .
J: TRBJ1-4
V: TRBV25-1
D: .
CDR3: CASRESGPNEKLFF
DNA: TGTGCCAGCAGGGAGTCGGGACCTAATGAAAAACTGTTTTTT

size: .
J: TRBJ2-5
V: TRBV28
D: .
CDR3: CASSLVPIVGGTQYF
DNA: TGTGCCAGCAGTTTGGTGCCCATAGTGGGGGGGACCCAGTACTTC

size: .
J: TRBJ2-1
V: TRBV27
D: .
CDR3: CASSHRSWTDRNNEQFF
DNA: TGTGCCAGCAGTCACCGATCCTGGACAGATCGTAACAATGAGCAGTTCTTC

size: .
J: TRBJ1-6
V: TRBV3-1/TRBV3-2
D: .
CDR3: CASSQVSGDTPLHF
DNA: TGTGCCAGCAGCCAAGTTTCGGGGGATACACCCCTCCACTTT

size: .
J: TRBJ2-5
V: TRBV14
D: TRBD1
CDR3: CASSRTGGRTQYF
DNA: TGTGCCAGCAGCCGGACAGGGGGTAGGACCCAGTACTTC

size: .
J: TRBJ2-7
V: TRBV15
D: .
CDR3: CATSRDGGEGYEQYF
DNA: TGTGCCACCAGCAGAGATGGTGGGGAAGGTTACGAGCAGTACTTC